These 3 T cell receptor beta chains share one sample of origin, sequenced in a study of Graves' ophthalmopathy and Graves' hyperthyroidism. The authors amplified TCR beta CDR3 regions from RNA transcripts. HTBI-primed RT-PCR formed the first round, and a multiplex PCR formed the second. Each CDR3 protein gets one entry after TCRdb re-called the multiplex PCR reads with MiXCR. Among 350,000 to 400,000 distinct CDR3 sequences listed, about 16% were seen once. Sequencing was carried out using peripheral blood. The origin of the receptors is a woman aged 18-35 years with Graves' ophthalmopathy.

CDR3 region: CASSLEPWGGGTGEQYF. CDR3 DNA sequence: TGTGCCAGCAGTTTAGAACCCTGGGGGGGTGGGACTGGCGAGCAGTACTTC. The genes are TRBV12-3 or TRBV12-4 and TRBJ2-7; TRBD2 agrees at 7 bases. The CDR3 has 17 residues. V trimming: 1 base; J trimming: 6 bases; junction bases outside the gene matches: 15.

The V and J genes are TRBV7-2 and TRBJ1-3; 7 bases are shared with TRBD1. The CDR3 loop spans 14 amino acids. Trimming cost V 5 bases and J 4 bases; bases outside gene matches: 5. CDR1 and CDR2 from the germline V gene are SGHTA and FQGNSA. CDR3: CASSRQGGGNTIYF. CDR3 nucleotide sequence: TGTGCCAGCAGCCGACAGGGTGGGGGAAACACCATATATTTT.

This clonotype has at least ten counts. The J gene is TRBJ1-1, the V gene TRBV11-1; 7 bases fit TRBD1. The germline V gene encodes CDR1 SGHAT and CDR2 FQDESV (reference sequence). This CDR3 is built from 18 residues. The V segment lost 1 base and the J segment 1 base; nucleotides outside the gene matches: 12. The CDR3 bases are TGTGCCAGCAGCTTAGAGGCGGGGCCAGGGGGAACGAACACTGAAGCTTTCTTT. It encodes CASSLEAGPGGTNTEAFF.